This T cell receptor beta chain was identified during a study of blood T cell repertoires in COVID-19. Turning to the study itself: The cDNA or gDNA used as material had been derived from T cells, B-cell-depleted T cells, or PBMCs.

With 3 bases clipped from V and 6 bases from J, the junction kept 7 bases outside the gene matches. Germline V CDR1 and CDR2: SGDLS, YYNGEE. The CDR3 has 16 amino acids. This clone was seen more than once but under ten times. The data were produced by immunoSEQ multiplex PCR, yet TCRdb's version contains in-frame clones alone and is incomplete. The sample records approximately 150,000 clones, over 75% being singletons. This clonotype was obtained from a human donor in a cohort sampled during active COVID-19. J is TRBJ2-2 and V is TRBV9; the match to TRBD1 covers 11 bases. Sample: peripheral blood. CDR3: CASSARTGGAPGELFF. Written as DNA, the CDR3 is TGTGCCAGCAGCGCCAGGACAGGGGGCGCCCCCGGGGAGCTGTTTTTT.